Presented here are 12 T cell receptor beta chains from one specimen sequenced in a study of cytomegalovirus exposure and HLA in healthy donors. PCR employed 60 Vbeta and 13 Jbeta primers. The data were produced by immunoSEQ multiplex PCR, yet TCRdb's version contains in-frame clones alone and is incomplete. The profile shows under 200,000 clones, approximately 84% of them singletons. The sample taken for sequencing was PBMCs. These receptors came from a boy aged 2 to 9 in good health and CMV-seronegative.

This clone was counted only a few times. The chain has TRBV11-2 and TRBJ2-3; the D gene is possibly TRBD2 (5 bases). The CDR3 is made up of 15 amino acids. Germline V gene sequence: CDR1 SGHAT, CDR2 FQNNGV. V shed 5 bases and J shed 6 bases, with 18 bases lying between them. CDR3: CASSRPSRTRDTQYF. CDR3 in DNA: TGTGCCAGCAGCCGCCCTTCCCGGACTCGGGATACGCAGTATTTT. Full variable domain (rest looked up from reference TRBV11-2 and TRBJ2-3): EAGVAQSPRYKIIEKRQSVAFWCNPISGHATLYWYQQILGQGPKLLIQFQNNGVVDDSQLPKDRFSAERLKGVDSTLKIQPAKLEDSAVYLCASSRPSRTRDTQYFGPGTRLTVL.

J is TRBJ2-7 and V is TRBV2; 8 nucleotides agree with TRBD2. Germline CDR1 is SNHLY and CDR2 is FYNNEI. V was clipped by 6 bases and J by 6 bases; unmatched bases: 13. This CDR3 spans 15 amino acids. The CDR3 bases are TGTGCCAGCAGGAGAAGAAAGCGGGAGTGGTCCGAGCAGTACTTC. Translating gives CASRRRKREWSEQYF. Filled out from reference TRBV2 and TRBJ2-7, the complete variable domain reads EPEVTQTPSHQVTQMGQEVILRCVPISNHLYFYWYRQILGQKVEFLVSFYNNEISEKSEIFDDQFSVERPDGSNFTLKIRSTKLEDSAMYFCASRRRKREWSEQYFGPGTRLTVT.

The chain recombines TRBV6-1 with TRBJ2-3; 7 bases agree with TRBD2. The CDR3 sequence is 16 residues long. Trimming took 4 bases from V and 4 from J; bases not matched to a gene: 11. Germline V gene sequence: CDR1 MNHNS, CDR2 SASEGT. The CDR3 loop is CASSVPTSPEADTQYF. The CDR3 DNA reads as TGTGCCAGCAGTGTTCCGACTAGCCCGGAGGCAGATACGCAGTATTTT.

The chain couples TRBV5-1 to TRBJ2-7; TRBD1 matches 9 bases. The CDR3 consists of 13 residues. J was trimmed by 2 bases and V by 4 bases; bases with no gene match: 1. Germline V CDR1 and CDR2: SGHRS, YFSETQ. CDR3 nucleotides: TGCGCCAGCAGCCGGACAGGGGCCTACGAGCAGTACTTC. Translated, it gives CASSRTGAYEQYF.

The chain is built from TRBV27 and TRBJ2-5, with 7 bases lining up with TRBD2. V shed 10 bases and J 5 bases; nucleotides not matched to a gene: 10. The CDR3 sequence is 13 residues long. From germline, CDR1 is MNHEY and CDR2 SMNVEV (reference sequence). The DNA for the CDR3 is TGTGCCACAAAAGGGGAGGGAAGGGAGACCCAGTACTTC. Amino acid sequence: CATKGEGRETQYF.

The chain recombines TRBV5-6 with TRBJ1-3; no firm D call. Germline V gives CDR1 SGHDT, CDR2 YYEEEE. The CDR3 has 16 amino acids. Trimming removed 0 bases from V and 0 bases from J, with 10 bases in between. Here the CDR3 DNA reads TGTGCCAGCAGCTTGGGTGTCAGAAGCTCTGGAAACACCATATATTTT. This encodes CASSLGVRSSGNTIYF.

The chain couples TRBV1 to TRBJ1-6; the listed D gene, TRBD1, was not tested against the DNA. TRBV1 is listed as a pseudogene. The CDR3 covers 18 residues. CDR3 coding DNA: TGCACCAGCAGCCCCCCCATGACAGGGAAGGAAGATAATTCACCCCTCCACTTT. Translation gives CTSSPPMTGKEDNSPLHF.

This clone has a handful of counts. The V gene is TRBV5-1, the J gene TRBJ1-1; 8 nucleotides agree with TRBD1. J was trimmed by 0 bases and V by 4 bases; bases with no gene match: 8. Germline lookup yields CDR1 SGHRS and CDR2 YFSETQ. The CDR3 spans 16 residues. The CDR3 loop is CASSTDRGLMNTEAFF. CDR3 sequence (DNA): TGCGCCAGCAGCACTGACAGGGGCCTGATGAACACTGAAGCTTTCTTT.

The chain joins TRBV18 to TRBJ1-3, with D maybe TRBD1 (5 bases). Germline V gene sequence: CDR1 KGHSH, CDR2 LQKENI. The CDR3 consists of 18 residues. V lost 3 bases and J 0 bases, leaving 18 bases between the germline ends. The CDR3 coding sequence is TGTGCCAGCTCACCTAGGACGGGAGGGGCCAACTCTGGAAACACCATATATTTT. The encoded protein is CASSPRTGGANSGNTIYF.

CDR3 coding DNA: TGCGCCAGCAGCTTCACAGGGGGCGACGTTGAAGCTTTCTTT. Protein sequence: CASSFTGGDVEAFF. The rearrangement uses TRBV5-1 and TRBJ1-1, with 9 bases aligning to TRBD1. From germline, CDR1 is SGHRS and CDR2 YFSETQ. The CDR3 runs 14 residues. After removal of 2 bases from V and 7 bases from J, the junction contained 6 bases not matched to a gene. Using reference TRBV5-1 and TRBJ1-1 for the parts outside the CDR3, the full variable domain is KAGVTQTPRYLIKTRGQQVTLSCSPISGHRSVSWYQQTPGQGLQFLFEYFSETQRNKGNFPGRFSGRQFSNSRSEMNVSTLELGDSALYLCASSFTGGDVEAFFGQGTRLTVV.

The chain couples TRBV19 to TRBJ2-7; 10 bases align to TRBD2. CDR1 and CDR2 from the germline V gene are LNHDA and SQIVND (reference sequence). Trimming took 5 bases from V and 4 from J; bases not matched to a gene: 5. CDR3 size: 14 residues. The CDR3 region has the DNA TGTGCCAGTAGTCCTAGCGGGAGAGAATACGAGCAGTACTTC. Translation: CASSPSGREYEQYF.

The genes are TRBV29-1 and TRBJ2-7; 11 nucleotides match TRBD1. V trimming: 7 bases; J trimming: 4 bases; junction bases outside the gene matches: 6. Germline CDR1 is SQVTM and CDR2 is ANQGSEA. This CDR3 region has 13 residues. The CDR3 DNA reads TGCAGCGCCCAGGGACAGGGGGGTTACGAGCAGTACTTC. Its protein product is CSAQGQGGYEQYF.